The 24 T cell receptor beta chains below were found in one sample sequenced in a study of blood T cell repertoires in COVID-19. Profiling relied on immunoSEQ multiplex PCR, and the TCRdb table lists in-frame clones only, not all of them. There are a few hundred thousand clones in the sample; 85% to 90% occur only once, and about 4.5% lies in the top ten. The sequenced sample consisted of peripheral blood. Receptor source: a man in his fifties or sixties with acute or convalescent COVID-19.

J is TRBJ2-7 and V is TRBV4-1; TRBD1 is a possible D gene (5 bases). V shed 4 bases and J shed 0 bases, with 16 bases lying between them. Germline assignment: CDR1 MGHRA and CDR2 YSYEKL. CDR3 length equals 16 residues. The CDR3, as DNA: TGCGCCAGCAGCCCGTCTCGGACATCAACCTCCTACGAGCAGTACTTC. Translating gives CASSPSRTSTSYEQYF.

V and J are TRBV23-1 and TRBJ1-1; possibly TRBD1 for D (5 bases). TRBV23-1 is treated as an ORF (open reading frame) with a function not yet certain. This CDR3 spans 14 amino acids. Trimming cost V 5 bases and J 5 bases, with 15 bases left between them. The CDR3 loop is CASSGEGVGTEAFF. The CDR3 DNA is TGCGCCAGCAGTGGAGAAGGGGTGGGGACTGAAGCTTTCTTT.

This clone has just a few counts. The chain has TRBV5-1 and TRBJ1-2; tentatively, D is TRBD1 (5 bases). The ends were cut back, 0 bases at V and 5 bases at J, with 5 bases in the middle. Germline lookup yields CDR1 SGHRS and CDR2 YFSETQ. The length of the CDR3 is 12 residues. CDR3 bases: TGCGCCAGCAGCTTGGGACAGTATGGCTACACCTTC. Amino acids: CASSLGQYGYTF. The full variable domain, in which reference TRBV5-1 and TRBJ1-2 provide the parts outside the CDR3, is KAGVTQTPRYLIKTRGQQVTLSCSPISGHRSVSWYQQTPGQGLQFLFEYFSETQRNKGNFPGRFSGRQFSNSRSEMNVSTLELGDSALYLCASSLGQYGYTFGSGTRLTVV.

The CDR3 DNA sequence: TGTGCCAGCACTCAAAAGGTGGGGACAGGTCCCCTCTACGAGCAGTACTTC. The encoded protein is CASTQKVGTGPLYEQYF. The rearrangement uses TRBV21-1 and TRBJ2-7; the table's D call, TRBD1, was not checked against the DNA. TRBV21-1 is given as a pseudogene. The CDR3 totals 17 residues.

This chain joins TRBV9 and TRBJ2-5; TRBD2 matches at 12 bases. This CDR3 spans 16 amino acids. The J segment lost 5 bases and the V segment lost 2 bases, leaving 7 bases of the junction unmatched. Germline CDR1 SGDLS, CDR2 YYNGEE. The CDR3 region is CASSVSSGGAGETQYF. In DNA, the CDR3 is TGTGCCAGCAGCGTCTCTAGCGGGGGGGCCGGGGAGACCCAGTACTTC.

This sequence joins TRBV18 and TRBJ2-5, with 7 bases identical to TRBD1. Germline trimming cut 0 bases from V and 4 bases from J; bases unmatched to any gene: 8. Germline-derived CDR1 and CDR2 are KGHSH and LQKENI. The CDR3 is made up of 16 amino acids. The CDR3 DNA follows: TGTGCCAGCTCACCACCGAACAGGGGTTTGCGAGAGACCCAGTACTTC. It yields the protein CASSPPNRGLRETQYF.

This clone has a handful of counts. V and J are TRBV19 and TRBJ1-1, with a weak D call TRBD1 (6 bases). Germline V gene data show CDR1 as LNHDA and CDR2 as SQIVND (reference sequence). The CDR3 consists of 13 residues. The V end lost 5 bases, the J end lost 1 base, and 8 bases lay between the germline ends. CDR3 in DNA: TGTGCCAGTAGTTGGACAGAGAACACTGAAGCTTTCTTT. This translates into CASSWTENTEAFF.

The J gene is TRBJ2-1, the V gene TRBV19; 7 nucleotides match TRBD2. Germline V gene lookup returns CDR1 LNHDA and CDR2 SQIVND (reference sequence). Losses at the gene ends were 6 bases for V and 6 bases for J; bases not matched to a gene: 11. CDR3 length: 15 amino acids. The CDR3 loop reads CASSRGGVGGNEQFF. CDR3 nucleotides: TGTGCCAGTAGCCGTGGGGGGGTTGGAGGCAATGAGCAGTTCTTC.

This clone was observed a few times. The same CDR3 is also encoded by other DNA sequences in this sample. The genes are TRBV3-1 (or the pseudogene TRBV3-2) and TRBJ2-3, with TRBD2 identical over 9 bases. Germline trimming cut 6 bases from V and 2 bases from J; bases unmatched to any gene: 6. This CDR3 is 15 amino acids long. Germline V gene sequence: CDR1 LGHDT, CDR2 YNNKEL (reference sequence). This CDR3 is CASSPTSGSTDTQYF. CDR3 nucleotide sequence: TGTGCCAGCAGTCCAACTAGCGGGTCCACAGATACGCAGTATTTT.

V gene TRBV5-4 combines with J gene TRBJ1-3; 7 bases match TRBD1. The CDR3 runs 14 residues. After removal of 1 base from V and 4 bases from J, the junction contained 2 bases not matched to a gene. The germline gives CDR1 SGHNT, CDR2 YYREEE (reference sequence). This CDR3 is CASSLTGVGNTIYF. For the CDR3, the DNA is TGTGCCAGCAGCTTGACAGGGGTCGGAAACACCATATATTTT.

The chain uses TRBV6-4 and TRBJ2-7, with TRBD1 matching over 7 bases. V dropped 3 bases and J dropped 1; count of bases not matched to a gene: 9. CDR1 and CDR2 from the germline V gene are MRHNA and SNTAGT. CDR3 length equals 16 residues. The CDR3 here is CASSEPGQAKSYEQYF. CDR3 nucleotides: TGTGCCAGCAGTGAACCCGGACAGGCCAAATCCTACGAGCAGTACTTC.

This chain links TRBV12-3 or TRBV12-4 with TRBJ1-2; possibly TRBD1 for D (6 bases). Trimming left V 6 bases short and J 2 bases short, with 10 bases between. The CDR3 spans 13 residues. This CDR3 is CASRRTENYGYTF. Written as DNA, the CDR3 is TGTGCCAGCAGGCGGACAGAGAACTATGGCTACACCTTC.

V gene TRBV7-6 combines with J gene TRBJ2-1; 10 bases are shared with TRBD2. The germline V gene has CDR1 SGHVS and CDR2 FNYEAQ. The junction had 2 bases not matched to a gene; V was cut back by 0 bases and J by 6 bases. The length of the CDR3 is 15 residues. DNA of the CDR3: TGTGCCAGCAGCTTAGCTAGCGGGGGGATCAATGAGCAGTTCTTC. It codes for CASSLASGGINEQFF.

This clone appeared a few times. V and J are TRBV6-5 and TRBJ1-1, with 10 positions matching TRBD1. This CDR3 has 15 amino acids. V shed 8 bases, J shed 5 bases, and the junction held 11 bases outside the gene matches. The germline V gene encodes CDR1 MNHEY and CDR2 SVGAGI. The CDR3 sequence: CASPNPRTGGTEAFF. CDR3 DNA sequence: TGTGCCAGCCCCAACCCCAGGACAGGGGGAACTGAAGCTTTCTTT.

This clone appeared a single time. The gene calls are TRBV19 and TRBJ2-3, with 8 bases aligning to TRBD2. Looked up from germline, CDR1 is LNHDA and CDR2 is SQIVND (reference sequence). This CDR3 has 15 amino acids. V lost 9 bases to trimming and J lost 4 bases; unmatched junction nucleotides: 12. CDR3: CASTMTGGPADTQYF. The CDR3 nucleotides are TGTGCCAGCACGATGACGGGGGGGCCGGCAGATACGCAGTATTTT. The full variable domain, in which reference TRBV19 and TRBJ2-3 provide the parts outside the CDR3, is DGGITQSPKYLFRKEGQNVTLSCEQNLNHDAMYWYRQDPGQGLRLIYYSQIVNDFQKGDIAEGYSVSREKKESFPLTVTSAQKNPTAFYLCASTMTGGPADTQYFGPGTRLTVL.

This CDR3 reads CASSLPGADTQYF. The CDR3 nucleotides are TGTGCCAGCAGCTTGCCGGGGGCAGATACGCAGTATTTT. The V call is TRBV7-2, the J call TRBJ2-3; a possible D gene is TRBD2 (6 bases). This CDR3 contains 13 residues. Trimming pared 3 bases from V and 4 bases from J, leaving 8 bases between. Germline CDR1 reads SGHTA; CDR2 reads FQGNSA.

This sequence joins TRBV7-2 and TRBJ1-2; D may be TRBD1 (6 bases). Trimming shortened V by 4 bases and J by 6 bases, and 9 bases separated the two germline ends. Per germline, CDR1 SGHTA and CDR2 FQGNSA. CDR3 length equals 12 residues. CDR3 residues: CASSYRADGYTF. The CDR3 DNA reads TGTGCCAGCAGCTACAGGGCCGATGGCTACACCTTC.

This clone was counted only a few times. CDR3 sequence: CAISESRGAGYGYTF. The CDR3 DNA sequence: TGTGCCATCAGTGAGTCCCGGGGGGCCGGCTATGGCTACACCTTC. The V and J genes are TRBV10-3 and TRBJ1-2; weak D call: TRBD1 (6 bases). The CDR3 consists of 15 residues. Trimming stripped 0 bases from V and 4 bases from J, with 12 bases between. From germline, CDR1 is ENHRY and CDR2 SYGVKD.

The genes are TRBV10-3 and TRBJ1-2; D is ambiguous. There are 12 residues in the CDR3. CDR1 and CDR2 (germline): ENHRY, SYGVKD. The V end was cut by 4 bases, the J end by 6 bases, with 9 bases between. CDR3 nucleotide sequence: TGTGCCATCAGTGCCGACATGAATGGCTACACCTTC. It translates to CAISADMNGYTF.

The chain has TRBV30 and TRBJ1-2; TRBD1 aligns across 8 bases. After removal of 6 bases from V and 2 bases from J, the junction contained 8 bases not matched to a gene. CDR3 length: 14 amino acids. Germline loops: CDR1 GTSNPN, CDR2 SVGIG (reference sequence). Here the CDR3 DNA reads TGTGCCTGCCCTCCGGGACAGGTGAACTATGGCTACACCTTC. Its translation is CACPPGQVNYGYTF.

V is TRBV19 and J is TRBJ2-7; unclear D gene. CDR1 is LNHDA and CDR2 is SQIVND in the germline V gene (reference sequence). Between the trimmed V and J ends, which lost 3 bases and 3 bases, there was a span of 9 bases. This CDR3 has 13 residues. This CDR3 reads CASSMAPVYEQYF. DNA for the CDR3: TGTGCCAGTAGTATGGCCCCCGTCTACGAGCAGTACTTC.

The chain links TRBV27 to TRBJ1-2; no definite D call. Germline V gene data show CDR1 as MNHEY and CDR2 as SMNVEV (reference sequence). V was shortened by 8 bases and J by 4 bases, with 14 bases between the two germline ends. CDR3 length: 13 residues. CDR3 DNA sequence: TGTGCCAGCTCCGGGAGGGAGGGCTATGGCTACACCTTC. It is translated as CASSGREGYGYTF.

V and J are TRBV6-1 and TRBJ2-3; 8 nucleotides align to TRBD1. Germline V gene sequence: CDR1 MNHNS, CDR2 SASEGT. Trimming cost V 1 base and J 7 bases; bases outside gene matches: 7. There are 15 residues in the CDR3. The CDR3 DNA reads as TGTGCCAGCAGTGAAGGTCCAGGGGGCGCATATACGCAGTATTTT. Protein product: CASSEGPGGAYTQYF.

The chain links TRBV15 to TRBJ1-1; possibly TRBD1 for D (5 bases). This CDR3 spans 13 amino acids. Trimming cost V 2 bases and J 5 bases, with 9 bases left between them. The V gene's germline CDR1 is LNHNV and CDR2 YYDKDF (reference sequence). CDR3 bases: TGTGCCACCAGCAGACAGGCAGGGACTGAAGCTTTCTTT. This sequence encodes CATSRQAGTEAFF.